These 24 T cell receptor beta chains share one sample of origin, sequenced in a study of blood T cell repertoires in COVID-19. TCRdb's table, derived via immunoSEQ multiplex PCR, lists solely in-frame clones and lacks some. Among over 300,000 clones listed, 89% were seen once. The sample taken for sequencing was peripheral blood. All receptors come from a man aged 18 to 35 who had recovered from COVID-19.

The chain links TRBV25-1 to TRBJ1-3; the D gene is possibly TRBD1 (5 bases). Looked up from germline, CDR1 is MGHDK and CDR2 is SYGVNS. This CDR3 spans 14 amino acids. Trimming took off 4 bases at V and 2 bases at J, with 9 bases between the two ends. CDR3 region: CASSASRAGNTIYF. For the CDR3, the DNA is TGTGCCAGCAGTGCAAGCAGGGCTGGAAACACCATATATTTT. Filled out from reference TRBV25-1 and TRBJ1-3, the complete variable domain reads EADIYQTPRYLVIGTGKKITLECSQTMGHDKMYWYQQDPGMELHLIHYSYGVNSTEKGDLSSESTVSRIRTEHFPLTLESARPSHTSQYLCASSASRAGNTIYFGEGSWLTVV.

J is TRBJ1-1 and V is TRBV3-1 (or the pseudogene TRBV3-2); D gene ambiguous. Germline V gene sequence: CDR1 LGHDT, CDR2 YNNKEL (reference sequence). Trimming pared 3 bases from V and 7 bases from J, leaving 9 bases between. The CDR3 extends over 12 amino acids. The CDR3 bases are TGTGCCAGCAGCCAGGAAGGCGGTGAAGCTTTCTTT. It is translated as CASSQEGGEAFF.

The chain links TRBV7-6 to TRBJ1-1, with TRBD1 matching 9 bases. CDR1 and CDR2 from the germline V gene are SGHVS and FNYEAQ. V trimming: 1 base; J trimming: 5 bases; junction bases outside the gene matches: 8. The CDR3 spans 16 residues. CDR3 in amino acids: CASSLETGTGYTEAFF. In DNA form, the CDR3 reads TGTGCCAGCAGCTTAGAAACCGGGACAGGGTATACTGAAGCTTTCTTT.

The V call is TRBV30, the J call TRBJ1-1, with 8 bases aligning to TRBD1. This CDR3 comprises 13 residues. Trimming removed 2 bases from V and 4 bases from J; junction bases left unmatched: 3. CDR1 and CDR2 from the germline V gene are GTSNPN and SVGIG (reference sequence). This CDR3 is CAWSTGGITEAFF. In DNA, the CDR3 is TGTGCCTGGAGTACAGGGGGGATCACTGAAGCTTTCTTT. The complete variable domain, with remaining parts taken from reference TRBV30 and TRBJ1-1, reads SQTIHQWPATLVQPVGSPLSLECTVEGTSNPNLYWYRQAAGRGLQLLFYSVGIGQISSEVPQNLSASRPQDRQFILSSKKLLLSDSGFYLCAWSTGGITEAFFGQGTRLTVV.

The chain carries TRBV24-1 and TRBJ2-1, with 9 bases fitting TRBD2. V lost 7 bases and J lost 4; bases outside the gene matches: 7. Germline lookup yields CDR1 KGHDR and CDR2 SFDVKD. CDR3 length: 15 amino acids. CDR3 DNA: TGTGCCACCAGCTTAGCGGGAGATAAGTACAATGAGCAGTTCTTC. This codes for CATSLAGDKYNEQFF.

The chain joins TRBV10-3 to TRBJ2-7, with TRBD1 identical over 9 bases. Trimming took 6 bases from V and 4 from J; bases not matched to a gene: 4. The CDR3 contains 13 residues. Germline V gives CDR1 ENHRY, CDR2 SYGVKD. CDR3 bases: TGTGCCATCAGCGACGGACAGGGGTACGAGCAGTACTTC. This codes for CAISDGQGYEQYF.

J is TRBJ1-2 and V is TRBV2; TRBD1 is a possible D gene (5 bases). Germline V lookup: CDR1 SNHLY, CDR2 FYNNEI. The V gene lost 6 bases and the J gene lost 8 bases, with 10 bases spanning the gap. There are 11 residues in the CDR3. CDR3 nucleotide sequence: TGTGCCAGCAGGGCTAGGGGCGGCTACACCTTC. Protein product: CASRARGGYTF.

The chain couples TRBV10-1 to TRBJ2-3, with a tentative D call TRBD2 (5 bases). V lost 3 bases, J lost 1 base, and 17 bases lay in between. CDR1 is WNHNN and CDR2 is SYGVQD in the germline V gene (reference sequence). The CDR3 runs 17 residues. CDR3 nucleotide sequence: TGCGCCAGCAGTGACCTCGATCTCTATAGCGGCACAGATACGCAGTATTTT. Its protein product is CASSDLDLYSGTDTQYF.

The CDR3 DNA reads as TGTGCCAGCAGTCTTTACGGGGGAAGTGAAGCTTTCTTT. Translation: CASSLYGGSEAFF. The chain carries TRBV6-2 or TRBV6-3 and TRBJ1-1, with D tentatively TRBD1 (5 bases). With 5 bases removed from V and 7 bases from J, the gap between germline ends came to 14 bases. The CDR3 has 13 residues. Germline assignment: CDR1 MNHEY and CDR2 SVGEGT.

This clone was seen a few times. The chain joins TRBV30 to TRBJ2-7; tentative D call: TRBD2 (6 bases). Germline CDR1 is GTSNPN and CDR2 is SVGIG (reference sequence). CDR3 length: 13 amino acids. V was pared by 0 bases and J by 2 bases, with 8 bases between. The CDR3 coding sequence is TGTGCCTGGAGTGTACTAGCAGCCTACGAGCAGTACTTC. As protein: CAWSVLAAYEQYF.

The chain uses TRBV6-2 or TRBV6-3 and TRBJ2-2; 11 bases line up with TRBD2. The V gene end was trimmed by 1 base and the J gene end by 4 bases; junction bases not matched to a gene: 2. Per the germline V gene, CDR1 is MNHEY and CDR2 is SVGEGT. The CDR3 is made up of 16 amino acids. CDR3 in amino acids: CASSYFLAGGTGELFF. CDR3 bases: TGTGCCAGCAGTTACTTTCTAGCGGGGGGCACCGGGGAGCTGTTTTTT.

The gene calls are TRBV5-1 and TRBJ2-7; 7 nucleotides agree with TRBD2. V lost 4 bases and J lost 0; bases outside the gene matches: 10. Germline V gives CDR1 SGHRS, CDR2 YFSETQ. This CDR3 comprises 16 residues. The DNA for the CDR3 is TGCGCCAGCAGCGAAAACCGGGACTACTCCTCCTACGAGCAGTACTTC. Amino acid sequence: CASSENRDYSSYEQYF.

The CDR3 DNA follows: TGTGCCAGCAGTGCGGGACTAGCGGGGGGCAATGAGCAGTTCTTC. It is translated as CASSAGLAGGNEQFF. This chain uses TRBV2 with TRBJ2-1, with 15 bases fitting TRBD2. The CDR3 spans 15 residues. From germline, CDR1 is SNHLY and CDR2 FYNNEI. V dropped 4 bases and J dropped 6; count of bases not matched to a gene: 1.

This chain connects TRBV6-1 to TRBJ1-1; a weak D match, TRBD1 (5 bases). Per the germline V gene, CDR1 is MNHNS and CDR2 is SASEGT. The V and J ends lost 1 base and 4 bases respectively, with 16 bases between them. The CDR3 runs 16 residues. CDR3 sequence (DNA): TGTGCCAGCAGTGAAGTTAGCAGGGCACCTTTCACTGAAGCTTTCTTT. Amino acid sequence: CASSEVSRAPFTEAFF.

This sequence joins TRBV21-1 and TRBJ2-7; the table's D gene call, TRBD2, was not cross checked with the DNA. TRBV21-1 corresponds to a pseudogene. The length of the CDR3 is 13 residues. This chain's CDR3 is CASSKGLAYEQYF. The CDR3 nucleotides read TGTGCCAGCAGCAAGGGACTAGCCTACGAGCAGTACTTC.

This sequence joins TRBV7-2 and TRBJ2-1; 8 positions match TRBD2. V shed 1 base, J shed 10 bases, and the junction held 15 bases outside the gene matches. This CDR3 is built from 17 residues. Germline CDR1 reads SGHTA; CDR2 reads FQGNSA. CDR3 coding DNA: TGTGCCAGCAGCTTAGTGGACCGAGCGGGAGTGTCGTGGGAGCAGTTCTTC. Encoded protein: CASSLVDRAGVSWEQFF.

This chain links TRBV6-5 with TRBJ2-7; tentatively, D is TRBD2 (5 bases). Per the germline V gene, CDR1 is MNHEY and CDR2 is SVGAGI. The length of the CDR3 is 15 residues. V was pared by 0 bases and J by 1 base, with 10 bases between. The CDR3 loop is CASSYSLGVSYEQYF. In DNA, the CDR3 is TGTGCCAGCAGTTACTCGTTGGGAGTATCCTACGAGCAGTACTTC.

The genes are TRBV7-2 and TRBJ1-3; 7 positions match TRBD1. There are 14 residues in the CDR3. The trim removed 6 bases at V and 4 bases at J, leaving 6 bases unmatched. CDR1 is SGHTA, CDR2 FQGNSA, per germline. CDR3 in DNA: TGTGCCAGCAGTCCCGACAGGGAGGGAAACACCATATATTTT. This encodes CASSPDREGNTIYF.

The chain is built from TRBV9 and TRBJ2-1; TRBD2 is a possible D gene (7 bases). The CDR3 has 14 amino acids. The V gene's germline CDR1 is SGDLS and CDR2 YYNGEE. The V end was cut by 0 bases, the J end by 8 bases, with 12 bases between. The CDR3 here is CASSVEGGLDEQFF. In nucleotides, the CDR3 is TGTGCCAGCAGCGTAGAGGGGGGGTTGGATGAGCAGTTCTTC.

The chain couples TRBV2 to TRBJ2-7, with 7 bases aligning to TRBD2. Per the germline V gene, CDR1 is SNHLY and CDR2 is FYNNEI. The trim removed 11 bases at V and 6 bases at J, leaving 10 bases unmatched. The CDR3 extends over 12 amino acids. This CDR3 reads CAAGEGPLEQYF. The CDR3 DNA follows: TGTGCCGCGGGAGAGGGTCCGCTCGAGCAGTACTTC.

The chain recombines TRBV13 with TRBJ2-3; D not resolved. This CDR3 is built from 13 residues. The germline V and J ends were trimmed by 4 bases and 6 bases, with 11 bases remaining between them. Germline V lookup: CDR1 PRHDT, CDR2 FYEKMQ (reference sequence). The CDR3 DNA reads TGTGCCAGCAGCTCAACATATCCGGATACGCAGTATTTT. Protein product: CASSSTYPDTQYF.

This clone was seen only once. The chain has TRBV6-5 and TRBJ1-3; 9 bases match TRBD1. CDR3 length equals 14 residues. CDR1 MNHEY and CDR2 SVGAGI come from the germline V gene. The ends lost 4 bases at V and 3 bases at J; junction bases unmatched: 1. The CDR3 is CASSLGQGGNTIYF. The CDR3 DNA is TGTGCCAGCAGTTTGGGACAGGGTGGAAACACCATATATTTT.

The gene calls are TRBV19 and TRBJ2-7; TRBD1 might be the D (5 bases). Trimming stripped 0 bases from V and 1 base from J, with 7 bases between. Germline V gives CDR1 LNHDA, CDR2 SQIVND (reference sequence). This CDR3 is built from 14 residues. CDR3 amino acids: CASSIEDRSYEQYF. The CDR3 DNA sequence: TGTGCCAGTAGTATAGAAGACAGATCCTACGAGCAGTACTTC. Full variable domain (missing parts from reference TRBV19 and TRBJ2-7): DGGITQSPKYLFRKEGQNVTLSCEQNLNHDAMYWYRQDPGQGLRLIYYSQIVNDFQKGDIAEGYSVSREKKESFPLTVTSAQKNPTAFYLCASSIEDRSYEQYFGPGTRLTVT.

V usage is TRBV18 and J usage is TRBJ2-3; no clear D. The germline V and J ends were trimmed by 0 bases and 2 bases, with 6 bases remaining between them. The CDR3 extends over 14 amino acids. Germline CDR1 is KGHSH and CDR2 is LQKENI. The DNA of the CDR3 is TGTGCCAGCTCACCACCGCGGTCCACAGATACGCAGTATTTT. This encodes CASSPPRSTDTQYF.